This entry lists 9 T cell receptor beta chains sequenced from one sample in a study of CD8+CD57+ T cells in acquired aplastic anemia. TCR beta VDJ and CDR3 were profiled, and genomic DNA was the template. One entry per CDR3 protein results from TCRdb running MiXCR on the reads. Of over 150,000 distinct CDR3 sequences in the sample, 70% to 75% were seen once. It was patients with CD8+CD57+ cell expansion by flow cytometry who were chosen for sequencing. The specimen was sorted CD4+, CD8+, or CD8+CD57+ T cells (not recorded which) from PBMCs. These receptors originate from a human donor with aplastic anemia.

The rearrangement links TRBV6-6 to TRBJ1-1, with D unresolved. V shed 2 bases and J shed 4 bases, with 2 bases lying between them. The CDR3 length is 11 residues. Germline CDR1 and CDR2: MNHNY and SVGAGI (reference sequence). CDR3 sequence reads: CASSYPTEAFF. CDR3 bases: TGTGCCAGCAGTTACCCCACTGAAGCTTTCTTT.

The rearrangement uses TRBV20-1 and TRBJ1-1, with 9 nucleotides matching TRBD1. V was clipped by 5 bases and J by 0 bases; unmatched bases: 7. The germline V gene has CDR1 DFQATT and CDR2 SNEGSKA (reference sequence). This CDR3 is built from 15 residues. The CDR3 here is CSARPGTGLNTEAFF. CDR3 DNA sequence: TGCAGTGCTCGCCCCGGGACAGGGTTGAACACTGAAGCTTTCTTT.

The CDR3 here is CASSSPGRSTDTQYF. The CDR3 bases are TGTGCCAGCAGTTCACCGGGACGCAGCACAGATACGCAGTATTTT. V is TRBV7-9 and J is TRBJ2-3; D assignment may be TRBD1 or TRBD2 (5 bases each). This CDR3 region has 15 residues. CDR1 is SEHNR, CDR2 FQNEAQ, per germline (reference sequence). The ends were cut back, 6 bases at V and 0 bases at J, with 13 bases in the middle.

The gene calls are TRBV12-3 or TRBV12-4 and TRBJ1-1, with unresolved D. The CDR3 runs 14 residues. V gave up 6 bases and J gave up 5 bases, with 16 bases separating them. The CDR3 here is CASSPGSVRTEAFF. CDR3 in DNA: TGTGCCAGCAGCCCCGGTTCCGTTCGGACTGAAGCTTTCTTT.

The chain combines TRBV20-1 with TRBJ1-4; D is undetermined. The CDR3 covers 12 residues. V shed 6 bases and J shed 3 bases, with 8 bases lying between them. Germline assignment: CDR1 DFQATT and CDR2 SNEGSKA (reference sequence). The CDR3 DNA sequence: TGCAGTGCCCGGGGAGCTAATGAAAAACTGTTTTTT. Translated, it gives CSARGANEKLFF.

V gene TRBV6-1 combines with J gene TRBJ2-5; D possibly matches TRBD1 or TRBD2 (5 bases each). CDR1 and CDR2 from the germline V gene are MNHNS and SASEGT. The ends were cut back, 1 base at V and 5 bases at J, with 14 bases in the middle. The CDR3 extends over 15 amino acids. CDR3 nucleotide sequence: TGTGCCAGCAGTGAAGGGAGGATACAGGTGGAGACCCAGTACTTC. Encoded protein: CASSEGRIQVETQYF.

V gene TRBV2 combines with J gene TRBJ2-2; 7 bases align to TRBD2. The V gene's germline CDR1 is SNHLY and CDR2 FYNNEI. CDR3 length: 15 residues. V was pared by 4 bases and J by 6 bases, with 8 bases of the junction left unmatched. CDR3 bases: TGTGCCAGCAGTGTAGGGACTAATCTTCCCGGGGAGCTGTTTTTT. This sequence encodes CASSVGTNLPGELFF.

This clonotype showed up just a few times. J is TRBJ1-1 and V is TRBV7-2; D gene unclear. Germline V gives CDR1 SGHTA, CDR2 FQGNSA. The CDR3 length is 14 residues. Trimming pared 4 bases from V and 6 bases from J, leaving 15 bases between. CDR3 nucleotides: TGTGCCAGCAGCTGGGTTTTGGGGTGGGCTGAAGCTTTCTTT. Translated, it gives CASSWVLGWAEAFF.

The chain combines TRBV19 with TRBJ1-6; D might be TRBD1 (6 bases). Germline V gene data show CDR1 as LNHDA and CDR2 as SQIVND (reference sequence). With 5 bases removed from V and 6 bases from J, the gap between germline ends came to 14 bases. This CDR3 contains 15 residues. The CDR3 sequence: CASSAMGALNSPLHF. The CDR3 DNA follows: TGTGCCAGTAGTGCCATGGGGGCCCTTAATTCACCCCTCCACTTT.